Shown below are 3 T cell receptor beta chains from a single sample sequenced in a study of shared clonotypes between healthy human individuals (dated by TCRdb to about 2020). The library was generated by the immunoSEQ multiplex PCR assay. TCRdb provides this immuneACCESS table in a form limited to in-frame rearrangements. Some clones are lacking; in checked studies, under half of them reflect an unresolved V gene, and why the rest are absent is not known. Recorded for this sample are some 1.5 million clones; over 95% of them occurred a single time. The ten largest account for 1.2% of the sample. The sequenced material came from naive CD4+ T cells sorted from blood. What the cell subset or site label conveys for this sample: CD45RA+ positively selected. The source of these receptors is a young man in good health.

The table lists this clone with a count of one. V gene TRBV28 combines with J gene TRBJ2-1; unclear D gene. CDR3 length equals 13 residues. The germline gives CDR1 MDHEN, CDR2 SYDVKM. V lost 2 bases and J 5 bases, leaving 7 bases between the germline ends. CDR3: CASSLGQDNEQFF. The CDR3 DNA sequence: TGTGCCAGCAGTTTAGGGCAGGACAATGAGCAGTTCTTC.

The rearrangement joins TRBV6-5 to TRBJ1-1; D unclear. Germline V gene lookup returns CDR1 MNHEY and CDR2 SVGAGI. Trimming left V 4 bases short and J 4 bases short, with 13 bases between. The CDR3 is 14 amino acids. The CDR3 spells CASSLRQPSTEAFF. In nucleotides, the CDR3 is TGTGCCAGCAGTTTGCGGCAGCCGAGCACTGAAGCTTTCTTT.

The J gene is TRBJ2-7, the V gene TRBV7-2; D gene uncertain. V was clipped by 5 bases and J by 2 bases, with 10 bases between them. The CDR3 runs 13 residues. CDR1 is SGHTA, CDR2 FQGNSA, per germline. Here the CDR3 DNA reads TGTGCCAGCAGCCCTGATCCACCCTACGAGCAGTACTTC. Protein sequence: CASSPDPPYEQYF.